A single sample is the source of the 22 T cell receptor beta chains below, sequenced in a study of shared clonotypes between healthy human individuals. The naive CD8 population came from CD45RO-negative cells selected for CCR7, without terminally differentiated effector memory CD45RA+ cells. The data were produced by immunoSEQ multiplex PCR, yet TCRdb's version contains in-frame clones alone and is incomplete. The repertoire holds just over 2,000,000 clones, approximately 94% seen once, with about 1.1% in the top ten. What was sequenced was naive CD8+ T cells sorted from blood. Receptors were obtained from a man between 18 and 29 years old in good health.

This CDR3 reads CASSEDRGVSSKDGYTF. Written as DNA, the CDR3 is TGTGCCAGCAGTGAAGACCGGGGGGTTTCATCGAAAGATGGCTACACCTTC. This rearrangement joins TRBV6-1 to TRBJ1-2, with a possible D match to TRBD1 (5 bases). The V end was cut by 1 base, the J end by 6 bases, with 21 bases between. CDR1 and CDR2 from the germline V gene are MNHNS and SASEGT. The CDR3 is made up of 17 amino acids.

The gene calls are TRBV5-6 and TRBJ2-2; unclear D gene. Per germline, CDR1 SGHDT and CDR2 YYEEEE. CDR3 size: 13 residues. V was trimmed by 0 bases and J by 7 bases, leaving 7 bases between them. CDR3 bases: TGTGCCAGCAGCTTGGGGCAGAGCGGGGAGCTGTTTTTT. Its protein is CASSLGQSGELFF.

The rearrangement uses TRBV27 and TRBJ1-6, with 9 bases fitting TRBD1. The CDR3 has 16 residues. CDR1 and CDR2 (germline): MNHEY, SMNVEV (reference sequence). V shed 5 bases, J shed 5 bases, and the junction held 7 bases outside the gene matches. The CDR3 DNA is TGTGCCAGCAGTGAAACAGGGGGCTTAAATAATTCACCCCTCCACTTT. This gives the protein CASSETGGLNNSPLHF.

V usage is TRBV4-1 and J usage is TRBJ2-1, with 10 bases that match TRBD1. Germline-derived CDR1 and CDR2 are MGHRA and YSYEKL. V was clipped by 8 bases and J by 10 bases; unmatched bases: 8. CDR3 length: 13 amino acids. CDR3 DNA sequence: TGCGCCAGCGGCCGACAGGGGGCAGGGGAGCAGTTCTTC. It specifies CASGRQGAGEQFF.

V is TRBV2 and J is TRBJ2-3, with 8 bases aligning to TRBD1. Germline CDR1 and CDR2: SNHLY and FYNNEI. V lost 4 bases to trimming and J lost 3 bases; unmatched junction nucleotides: 6. This CDR3 has 15 residues. The CDR3: CASSGPDRVTDTQYF. CDR3 nucleotide sequence: TGTGCCAGCAGTGGTCCGGACAGGGTAACAGATACGCAGTATTTT.

This clone was recorded many times. The chain carries TRBV7-6 and TRBJ1-5; the match to TRBD1 covers 8 bases. V shed 5 bases, J shed 6 bases, and the junction held 9 bases outside the gene matches. There are 15 residues in the CDR3. Germline V CDR1 and CDR2: SGHVS, FNYEAQ. CDR3 nucleotide sequence: TGTGCCAGCAGCCCCGCCGCAGGGGGCGGTCAGCCCCAGCATTTT. It yields the protein CASSPAAGGGQPQHF.

The genes are TRBV4-1 and TRBJ1-1, with D uncertain. The V gene's germline CDR1 is MGHRA and CDR2 YSYEKL. The CDR3 sequence is 13 residues long. Trimming stripped 2 bases from V and 0 bases from J, with 4 bases between. The CDR3 region has the DNA TGCGCCAGCAGCCAAAAAGTGAACACTGAAGCTTTCTTT. It translates to CASSQKVNTEAFF.

V usage is TRBV9 and J usage is TRBJ2-7; 7 bases are shared with TRBD1. The CDR3 is 17 amino acids. The V gene's germline CDR1 is SGDLS and CDR2 YYNGEE. V lost 3 bases and J lost 3; bases outside the gene matches: 15. CDR3 loop: CASSANTRDSYSYEQYF. CDR3 DNA sequence: TGTGCCAGCAGCGCGAACACCCGGGACAGCTACAGCTACGAGCAGTACTTC.

CDR3 amino acids: CASSGLTGYPQYF. CDR3 DNA sequence: TGTGCCAGCAGTGGATTAACAGGGTACCCGCAGTACTTC. The chain links TRBV6-1 to TRBJ2-7, with D perhaps matching TRBD1 (6 bases). The V and J ends lost 4 bases and 9 bases respectively, with 16 bases between them. There are 13 residues in the CDR3. From germline, CDR1 is MNHNS and CDR2 SASEGT.

The gene calls are TRBV7-9 and TRBJ2-1; TRBD1 matches at 12 bases. Trimming removed 5 bases from V and 7 bases from J; junction bases left unmatched: 6. Per germline, CDR1 SEHNR and CDR2 FQNEAQ (reference sequence). There are 15 residues in the CDR3. The CDR3 here is CASSDRDRGRNEQFF. In DNA form, the CDR3 reads TGTGCCAGCAGCGACCGGGACAGGGGGCGGAATGAGCAGTTCTTC.

Of note for this clone: The junction departs from the called germline gene at one end, perhaps through a read error. The rearrangement joins TRBV7-7 to TRBJ2-7, with D possibly called TRBD1 or TRBD2 (5 bases each). This CDR3 region has 15 residues. The germline CDR1 and CDR2 sequences are SSHAT and FNYEAQ (reference sequence). The CDR3 loop reads CASSLPGDPAYEQYF. In DNA, the CDR3 is TGTGCTAGCAGCCTCCCCGGGGACCCTGCCTACGAGCAGTACTTC.

The V gene is TRBV13, the J gene TRBJ1-1; 8 bases are a match to TRBD1. V lost 6 bases to trimming and J lost 4 bases; unmatched junction nucleotides: 13. The germline V gene encodes CDR1 PRHDT and CDR2 FYEKMQ (reference sequence). The CDR3 contains 16 residues. CDR3 nucleotides: TGTGCCAGCAGGGCTACCATGGACAGGGAGGGCACTGAAGCTTTCTTT. Protein product: CASRATMDREGTEAFF.

In its sample, this clone was seen a few times. Other DNA sequences from this sample encode an identical CDR3 as well. The V call is TRBV6-5, the J call TRBJ1-1, with D unresolved. The CDR3 is 13 amino acids. V shed 0 bases and J shed 4 bases, with 6 bases lying between them. Germline lookup yields CDR1 MNHEY and CDR2 SVGAGI. This chain's CDR3 is CASSYSGGTEAFF. The CDR3 DNA follows: TGTGCCAGCAGTTACTCGGGAGGCACTGAAGCTTTCTTT.

The gene calls are TRBV30 and TRBJ1-5, with a possible D match to TRBD1 (5 bases). Germline lookup yields CDR1 GTSNPN and CDR2 SVGIG (reference sequence). Trimming cost V 2 bases and J 6 bases, with 11 bases left between them. This CDR3 has 13 residues. The DNA of the CDR3 is TGTGCCTGGAGTCAAGGGGAGGGTCAGCCCCAGCATTTT. Protein product: CAWSQGEGQPQHF.

The rearrangement links TRBV7-9 to TRBJ2-1; no reliable D call. The CDR3 extends over 16 amino acids. CDR1 is SEHNR and CDR2 is FQNEAQ in the germline V gene (reference sequence). V lost 5 bases and J lost 2, with 16 bases in between. CDR3 sequence reads: CASSAEAGRTYNEQFF. The CDR3 nucleotides are TGTGCCAGCAGCGCCGAGGCAGGACGGACCTACAATGAGCAGTTCTTC. Complete variable domain (other parts from reference TRBV7-9 and TRBJ2-1): DTGVSQNPRHKITKRGQNVTFRCDPISEHNRLYWYRQTLGQGPEFLTYFQNEAQLEKSRLLSDRFSAERPKGSFSTLEIQRTEQGDSAMYLCASSAEAGRTYNEQFFGPGTRLTVL.

This chain connects TRBV18 to TRBJ1-1; D call uncertain. The CDR3 covers 12 residues. The V end was cut by 2 bases, the J end by 6 bases, with 7 bases between. Germline V gene data show CDR1 as KGHSH and CDR2 as LQKENI. The CDR3 sequence is CASSPVLAEAFF. The CDR3 coding sequence is TGTGCCAGCTCACCAGTTTTGGCTGAAGCTTTCTTT.

A note on this clone: This specimen includes other DNA sequences encoding the same CDR3. The chain recombines TRBV5-4 with TRBJ2-3, with D unresolved. V was trimmed by 2 bases and J by 3 bases, leaving 7 bases between them. From germline, CDR1 is SGHNT and CDR2 YYREEE (reference sequence). CDR3 length equals 13 residues. CDR3 bases: TGTGCCAGCAGCTTAGTCGGGACAGATACGCAGTATTTT. It codes for CASSLVGTDTQYF.

The CDR3 DNA reads TGTGCCGAGGTTGGGACAGGGTACCATGAGCAGTTCTTC. Protein product: CAEVGTGYHEQFF. The V and J genes are TRBV2 and TRBJ2-1; 9 nucleotides align to TRBD1. CDR1 SNHLY and CDR2 FYNNEI come from the germline V gene. The CDR3 covers 13 residues. Trimming at V came to 11 bases and at J to 8 bases, leaving 10 bases not matched to a gene.

This chain links TRBV2 with TRBJ2-7, with TRBD2 matching 8 bases. Trimming took 4 bases from V and 0 from J; bases not matched to a gene: 14. The CDR3 is 18 amino acids. Germline CDR1 reads SNHLY; CDR2 reads FYNNEI. The CDR3 nucleotides read TGTGCCAGCAGTGTCACTAGCGGCCCCAACGGATTCTCCTACGAGCAGTACTTC. Amino acid sequence: CASSVTSGPNGFSYEQYF.

The DNA for the CDR3 is TGTGCCAACGTGAGAGCCGGGGGATCCGAGCAGTACTTC. Protein product: CANVRAGGSEQYF. The genes are TRBV28 and TRBJ2-7; possible D gene TRBD2, 6 bases. The germline V gene encodes CDR1 MDHEN and CDR2 SYDVKM. This CDR3 spans 13 amino acids. Trimming took off 10 bases at V and 6 bases at J, with 19 bases between the two ends.

This sequence joins TRBV18 and TRBJ2-5; TRBD1 might be the D (6 bases). In germline, CDR1 is KGHSH, CDR2 LQKENI. Trimming took 3 bases from V and 2 from J, leaving 13 bases between them. CDR3 length: 15 residues. The CDR3: CASSPGLGGQETQYF. CDR3 sequence (DNA): TGTGCCAGCTCACCGGGCCTAGGGGGACAAGAGACCCAGTACTTC.

Concerning this clone: Other DNA sequences in the sample encode the same CDR3. The chain carries TRBV4-3 and TRBJ1-3; D call uncertain. CDR3 size: 16 residues. Trimming took off 0 bases at V and 0 bases at J, with 9 bases between the two ends. CDR1 and CDR2 (germline): LGHNA, YSLEER. DNA for the CDR3: TGCGCCAGCAGCCAAGATACAGTCGACTCTGGAAACACCATATATTTT. It yields the protein CASSQDTVDSGNTIYF.